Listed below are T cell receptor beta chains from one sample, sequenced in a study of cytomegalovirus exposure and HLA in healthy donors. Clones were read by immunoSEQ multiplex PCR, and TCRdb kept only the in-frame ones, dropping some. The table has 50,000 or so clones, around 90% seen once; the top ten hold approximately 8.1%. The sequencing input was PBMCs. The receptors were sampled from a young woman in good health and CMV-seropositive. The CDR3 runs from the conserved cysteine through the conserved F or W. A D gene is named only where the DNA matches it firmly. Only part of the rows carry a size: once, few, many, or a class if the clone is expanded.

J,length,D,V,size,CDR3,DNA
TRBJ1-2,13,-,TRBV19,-,CASRHGGTYGYTF,TGTGCCAGTAGGCATGGGGGCACCTATGGCTACACCTTC
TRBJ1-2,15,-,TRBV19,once,CASSIRITAYDGYTF,TGTGCCAGTAGTATAAGGATCACAGCTTATGATGGCTACACCTTC
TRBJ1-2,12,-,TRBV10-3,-,CAISEVGSLGTF,TGTGCCATCAGTGAGGTTGGGAGCCTAGGCACCTTC
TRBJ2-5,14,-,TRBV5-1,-,CASSFSLARETQYF,TGCGCCAGCAGCTTCAGTCTAGCTAGGGAGACCCAGTACTTC
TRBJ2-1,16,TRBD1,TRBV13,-,CASSPGPGTGGLEQFF,TGTGCCAGCAGCCCAGGACCCGGGACAGGGGGTCTGGAGCAGTTCTTC
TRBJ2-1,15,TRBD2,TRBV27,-,CASSSGTSDHNEQFF,TGTGCCAGCAGTTCCGGGACTAGCGACCACAATGAGCAGTTCTTC
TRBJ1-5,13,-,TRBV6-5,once,CASSQRESQPQHF,TGTGCCAGCAGTCAAAGGGAGTCTCAGCCCCAGCATTTT
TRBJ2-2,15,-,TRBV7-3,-,CASSLGFANTGELFF,TGTGCCAGCAGCTTAGGCTTCGCGAACACCGGGGAGCTGTTTTTT
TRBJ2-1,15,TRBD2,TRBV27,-,CASSKSGGYYNEQFF,TGTGCCAGCAGCAAAAGCGGGGGTTACTACAATGAGCAGTTCTTC
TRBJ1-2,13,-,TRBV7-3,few,CASSPDKNYGYTF,TGTGCCAGCAGCCCGGACAAAAACTATGGCTACACCTTC
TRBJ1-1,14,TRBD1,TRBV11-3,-,CASSPGTANTEAFF,TGTGCCAGCAGCCCAGGGACAGCCAACACTGAAGCTTTCTTT
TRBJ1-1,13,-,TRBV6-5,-,CASSEVAETEAFF,TGTGCCAGCAGTGAAGTCGCTGAGACTGAAGCTTTCTTT
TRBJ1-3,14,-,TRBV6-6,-,CASSYRSSGNTIYF,TGTGCCAGCAGTTACAGGAGCTCTGGAAACACCATATATTTT
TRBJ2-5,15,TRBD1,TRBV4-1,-,CASSQDWHRGETQYF,TGCGCCAGCAGCCAAGATTGGCACAGGGGGGAGACCCAGTACTTC
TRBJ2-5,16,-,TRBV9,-,CASSVAPHRDQETQYF,TGTGCCAGCAGCGTAGCACCGCACAGGGATCAAGAGACCCAGTACTTC
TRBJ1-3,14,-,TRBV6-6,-,CASSVQDSKNTIYF,TGTGCCAGCTCAGTTCAGGACAGTAAAAACACCATATATTTT
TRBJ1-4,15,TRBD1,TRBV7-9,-,CASSLDRATNEKLFF,TGTGCCAGCAGCCTTGACAGGGCAACTAATGAAAAACTGTTTTTT
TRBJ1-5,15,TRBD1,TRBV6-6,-,CASRKGQGVYQPQHF,TGTGCCAGCAGGAAGGGACAGGGAGTCTATCAGCCCCAGCATTTT
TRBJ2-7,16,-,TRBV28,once,CASSSLLAGGVYEQYF,TGTGCCAGCAGCTCTCTCCTGGCTGGCGGGGTGTACGAGCAGTACTTC
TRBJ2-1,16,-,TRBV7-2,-,CASSLFARGLMGEQFF,TGTGCCAGCAGCCTTTTCGCTCGGGGTTTGATGGGTGAGCAGTTCTTC
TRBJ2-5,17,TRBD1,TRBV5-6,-,CASSSTLAQGAGETQYF,TGTGCCAGCAGCTCCACCCTTGCGCAGGGGGCAGGAGAGACCCAGTACTTC
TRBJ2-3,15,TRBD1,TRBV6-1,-,CASSGTGMSTDTQYF,TGTGCCAGCAGTGGGACAGGGATGAGCACAGATACGCAGTATTTT
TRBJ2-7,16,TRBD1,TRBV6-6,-,CASSYRPLDRAYEQYF,TGTGCCAGCAGTTACCGGCCCCTCGACAGGGCCTACGAGCAGTACTTC
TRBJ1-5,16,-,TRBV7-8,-,CASSLGQGNSNQPQHF,TGTGCCAGCAGCTTAGGGCAGGGGAATAGCAATCAGCCCCAGCATTTT
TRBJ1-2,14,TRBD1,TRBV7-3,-,CASSSGTGGYGYTF,TGTGCCAGCAGTTCCGGGACAGGGGGGTATGGCTACACCTTC
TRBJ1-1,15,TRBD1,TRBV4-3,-,CASSRATGSATEAFF,TGCGCCAGCAGCCGAGCGACAGGGTCTGCCACTGAAGCTTTCTTT